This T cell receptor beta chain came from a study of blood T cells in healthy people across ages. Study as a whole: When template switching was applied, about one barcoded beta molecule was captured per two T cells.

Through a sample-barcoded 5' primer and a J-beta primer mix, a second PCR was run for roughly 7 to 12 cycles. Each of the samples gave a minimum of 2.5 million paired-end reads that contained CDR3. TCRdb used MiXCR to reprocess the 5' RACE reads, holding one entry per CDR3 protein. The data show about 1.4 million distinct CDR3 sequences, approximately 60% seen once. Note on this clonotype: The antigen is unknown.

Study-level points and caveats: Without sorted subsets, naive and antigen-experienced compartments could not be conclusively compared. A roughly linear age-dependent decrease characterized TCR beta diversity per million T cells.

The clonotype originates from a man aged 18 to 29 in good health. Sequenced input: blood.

In DNA, the CDR3 is TGTGCCAGCAGTGCGCCGGACAGGGGGTACCGAACCTTTTCCCACAATGAGCAGTTCTTC. Amino acids: CASSAPDRGYRTFSHNEQFF. J is TRBJ2-1 and V is TRBV6-1; 10 positions agree with TRBD1. CDR3 size: 20 residues. V dropped 4 bases and J dropped 5; count of bases not matched to a gene: 20. Looked up from germline, CDR1 is MNHNS and CDR2 is SASEGT.